One sample yielded the 24 T cell receptor beta chains listed below, sequenced in a study of CD8 T cells in Susac syndrome. With random hexamers, about 0.5 to 1 ug RNA was reverse transcribed. TCRdb re-derived calls from the immunoSEQ multiplex PCR reads in MiXCR, one entry per CDR3 protein. The data hold about 250,000 distinct CDR3 sequences, with roughly 93% observed a single time. The sequenced material came from CD4+ T cells from PBMCs. These TCRs come from a human donor with multiple sclerosis.

The CDR3 is CASSGTDNEKLFF. For the CDR3, the DNA is TGTGCCAGCAGCGGGACAGATAATGAAAAACTGTTTTTT. V is TRBV4-2 and J is TRBJ1-4; TRBD1 agrees at 7 bases. Per germline, CDR1 LGHNA and CDR2 YNFKEQ. With V trimmed by 5 bases and J by 4 bases, 1 base remained unmatched. The CDR3 consists of 13 residues.

This chain links TRBV7-2 with TRBJ1-1, with D uncertain. The CDR3 contains 16 residues. V lost 5 bases and J lost 0, with 16 bases in between. CDR1 is SGHTA, CDR2 FQGNSA, per germline. CDR3 nucleotides: TGTGCCAGCAGCGCCCACCCGCCCGGAATGAACACTGAAGCTTTCTTT. Its protein is CASSAHPPGMNTEAFF.

The chain joins TRBV28 to TRBJ2-5, with a possible D match to TRBD2 (7 bases). The CDR3 sequence is 14 residues long. Trimming shortened V by 6 bases and J by 4 bases, and 15 bases separated the two germline ends. Germline V gene sequence: CDR1 MDHEN, CDR2 SYDVKM. The CDR3 loop is CASRGAGAAETQYF. The CDR3 DNA is TGTGCCAGCAGGGGGGCGGGGGCCGCAGAGACCCAGTACTTC.

This chain links TRBV27 with TRBJ2-6, with D possibly matching TRBD1 (6 bases). The CDR3 spans 20 residues. With 7 bases removed from V and 2 bases from J, the gap between germline ends came to 27 bases. Germline CDR1 MNHEY, CDR2 SMNVEV (reference sequence). CDR3 DNA: TGTGCCAGCAACTCTCCTAGACAGGACTTCGGAATCCCTGGGGCCAACGTCCTGACTTTC. It translates to CASNSPRQDFGIPGANVLTF. Using reference TRBV27 and TRBJ2-6 for the parts outside the CDR3, the full variable domain is EAQVTQNPRYLITVTGKKLTVTCSQNMNHEYMSWYRQDPGLGLRQIYYSMNVEVTDKGDVPEGYKVSRKEKRNFPLILESPSPNQTSLYFCASNSPRQDFGIPGANVLTFGAGSRLTVL.

The V and J genes are TRBV20-1 and TRBJ1-2; no definite D call. Germline CDR1 reads DFQATT; CDR2 reads SNEGSKA (reference sequence). The CDR3 is 11 amino acids. V was trimmed by 0 bases and J by 8 bases, leaving 7 bases between them. CDR3 DNA: TGCAGTGCTAGAGAGCCTTTGGGCTACACCTTC. This encodes CSAREPLGYTF.

The chain combines TRBV25-1 with TRBJ2-7; D is perhaps TRBD2 (6 bases). The germline V and J ends were trimmed by 9 bases and 3 bases, with 18 bases remaining between them. This CDR3 is 14 amino acids long. The germline V gene has CDR1 MGHDK and CDR2 SYGVNS. The CDR3 DNA follows: TGTGCCAGGATGGAGGGCGGAGGAAACTACGAGCAGTACGTC. Its translation: CARMEGGGNYEQYV.

This clonotype was observed a single time. A read error may account for a junction end that differs from germline. The chain recombines TRBV7-2 with TRBJ2-3, with TRBD1 matching 7 bases. The CDR3 runs 11 residues. Germline assignment: CDR1 SGHTA and CDR2 FQGNSA. The CDR3, as DNA: TGCTACGACAGGGGCACAGATACGCAGTATTTT. Translating gives CYDRGTDTQYF.

The J gene is TRBJ1-1, the V gene TRBV28; D perhaps matches TRBD1 (6 bases). The CDR3 has 14 amino acids. Germline CDR1 MDHEN, CDR2 SYDVKM. V lost 5 bases, J lost 4 bases, and 14 bases lay in between. The CDR3 spells CASSPNHRVTEAFF. The CDR3 region has the DNA TGTGCCAGCAGTCCCAACCACAGGGTCACTGAAGCTTTCTTT.

This clonotype occurred once. The chain carries TRBV6-6 and TRBJ1-5; perhaps TRBD1 as D (5 bases). The CDR3 length is 16 residues. Trimming pared 4 bases from V and 7 bases from J, leaving 20 bases between. Germline V gene sequence: CDR1 MNHNY, CDR2 SVGAGI (reference sequence). In DNA form, the CDR3 reads TGTGCCAGCAGTTCTCTGCCCCGGGGGGGAGGGCAGCCCCAGCATTTT. Its translation is CASSSLPRGGGQPQHF.

J is TRBJ2-2 and V is TRBV4-1; D possibly matches TRBD1 or TRBD2 (5 bases each). Deletions cut 3 bases from V and 6 bases from J, with 17 bases between. CDR3 size: 16 residues. Germline V gives CDR1 MGHRA, CDR2 YSYEKL. The CDR3 nucleotides read TGCGCCAGCAGCCATTCCCGGGACCCAGGGCCCGGGGAGCTGTTTTTT. This sequence encodes CASSHSRDPGPGELFF.

The gene calls are TRBV19 and TRBJ2-5; TRBD1 might be the D (5 bases). Germline V gene sequence: CDR1 LNHDA, CDR2 SQIVND (reference sequence). The germline V and J ends were trimmed by 4 bases and 5 bases, with 11 bases remaining between them. The CDR3 consists of 13 residues. The CDR3 DNA is TGTGCCAGTAGTACGACAGTCGGGGAGACCCAGTACTTC. This encodes CASSTTVGETQYF.

This chain uses TRBV5-1 with TRBJ1-2, with D perhaps matching TRBD1 (5 bases). The CDR3 consists of 13 residues. The V end lost 3 bases, the J end lost 8 bases, and 14 bases lay between the germline ends. The germline V gene has CDR1 SGHRS and CDR2 YFSETQ. CDR3 loop: CASSSDQGGGYTF. The CDR3 bases are TGCGCCAGCAGCTCGGACCAGGGTGGAGGCTACACCTTC.

The chain employs TRBV12-3 or TRBV12-4 and TRBJ2-2, with a weak D call TRBD1 (6 bases). The V end was cut by 1 base, the J end by 1 base, with 16 bases between. This CDR3 comprises 18 residues. CDR3 bases: TGTGCCAGCAGTTTAGTGACCCTGGGGGCTAAGAACACCGGGGAGCTGTTTTTT. The encoded protein is CASSLVTLGAKNTGELFF.

The chain combines TRBV29-1 with TRBJ2-3; D gene ambiguous. The CDR3 has 8 residues. V was cut by 7 bases and J by 6 bases, with 2 bases left in between. CDR1 and CDR2 from the germline V gene are SQVTM and ANQGSEA. CDR3 nucleotide sequence: TGCAGCGGGGATACGCAGTATTTT. Encoded protein: CSGDTQYF.

This rearrangement joins TRBV11-3 to TRBJ1-2; TRBD1 matches at 12 bases. The CDR3 is made up of 17 amino acids. The V segment lost 4 bases and the J segment 4 bases; nucleotides outside the gene matches: 10. The germline V gene encodes CDR1 SGHNT and CDR2 YENEEA. The DNA of the CDR3 is TGTGCCAGCAGCTCAAGGGGGACAGGGGGCCAGAGCTATGGCTACACCTTC. Translated: CASSSRGTGGQSYGYTF.

The J gene is TRBJ1-2, the V gene TRBV12-3 or TRBV12-4; D may be TRBD1 (6 bases). Trimming cost V 6 bases and J 4 bases, with 15 bases left between them. CDR3 length: 14 residues. The CDR3 here is CASSLQGLGYGYTF. CDR3 nucleotide sequence: TGTGCCAGCAGCCTACAGGGACTGGGCTATGGCTACACCTTC.

The genes are TRBV5-1 and TRBJ2-5; 7 nucleotides match TRBD2. This CDR3 region has 17 residues. The V gene's germline CDR1 is SGHRS and CDR2 YFSETQ. J gave up 5 bases and V 4 bases, and 17 bases lay outside the gene matches. The CDR3 loop is CASSDQRLAVDRETQYF. The CDR3 bases are TGCGCCAGCAGCGATCAGCGGCTAGCGGTCGATCGGGAGACCCAGTACTTC. Full variable domain (outside the CDR3, taken from reference TRBV5-1 and TRBJ2-5): KAGVTQTPRYLIKTRGQQVTLSCSPISGHRSVSWYQQTPGQGLQFLFEYFSETQRNKGNFPGRFSGRQFSNSRSEMNVSTLELGDSALYLCASSDQRLAVDRETQYFGPGTRLLVL.

V gene TRBV21-1 combines with J gene TRBJ2-7. TRBV21-1 has pseudogene status. This CDR3 is 15 amino acids long. CDR3 in DNA: TGTGCCAGCAGCAAAGTTCTCAGTGGGACCTACGAGCAGTACGTC. This encodes CASSKVLSGTYEQYV.

The chain uses TRBV6-5 and TRBJ1-2, with 9 bases aligning to TRBD1. The CDR3 has 13 residues. Germline assignment: CDR1 MNHEY and CDR2 SVGAGI. Losses at the gene ends were 6 bases for V and 4 bases for J; bases not matched to a gene: 3. The CDR3 spells CASRRDRAYGYTF. CDR3 sequence (DNA): TGTGCCAGCAGGAGGGACAGGGCCTATGGCTACACCTTC.

The V gene is TRBV20-1, the J gene TRBJ2-5, with D tentatively TRBD2 (6 bases). Germline lookup yields CDR1 DFQATT and CDR2 SNEGSKA (reference sequence). The CDR3 has 13 amino acids. Deletions cut 5 bases from V and 4 bases from J, with 14 bases between. The CDR3 nucleotides read TGCAGTGCTGACGCCTGGGGGGTAGAGACCCAGTACTTC. Its protein product is CSADAWGVETQYF.

The rearrangement joins TRBV10-3 to TRBJ1-2; 11 positions match TRBD1. J gave up 8 bases and V 6 bases, and 17 bases lay outside the gene matches. The CDR3 contains 17 residues. The V gene's germline CDR1 is ENHRY and CDR2 SYGVKD. The CDR3 sequence: CAISPLRDRGESGGYTF. DNA for the CDR3: TGTGCCATCAGCCCCCTTCGGGACAGGGGGGAATCGGGCGGCTACACCTTC.

The gene calls are TRBV29-1 and TRBJ2-5, with TRBD2 as a possible D gene (6 bases). This CDR3 contains 15 residues. Deletions cut 6 bases from V and 1 base from J, with 18 bases between. CDR1 SQVTM and CDR2 ANQGSEA come from the germline V gene. Written as DNA, the CDR3 is TGCAGCGTAGCGTTGAGGCGGGGAGGCCAAGAGACCCAGTACTTC. Translating gives CSVALRRGGQETQYF.

V gene TRBV29-1 combines with J gene TRBJ2-1; 15 bases are a match to TRBD2. Trimming at V came to 4 bases and at J to 0 bases, leaving 13 bases not matched to a gene. This CDR3 spans 20 amino acids. Germline values: CDR1 SQVTM, CDR2 ANQGSEA. CDR3 sequence: CSVGGSRTSGRANSYNEQFF. The CDR3 coding sequence is TGCAGCGTTGGGGGTTCTCGGACTAGCGGGAGGGCGAACTCCTACAATGAGCAGTTCTTC.

The rearrangement uses TRBV7-2 and TRBJ2-6; 7 bases match TRBD1. This CDR3 has 17 amino acids. J lost 2 bases, V lost 1 base, and 5 bases had no gene match. In germline, CDR1 is SGHTA, CDR2 FQGNSA. The CDR3: CASSLESTGAGANVLTF. The CDR3 DNA reads as TGTGCCAGCAGCTTAGAAAGTACAGGGGCTGGGGCCAACGTCCTGACTTTC.